The present TCR beta chain was sequenced within a study of cytomegalovirus exposure and HLA in healthy donors. PCR used 60 Vbeta primers and 13 Jbeta primers. Original methodology: A follow-up analysis tallied around 80 million unique TCR beta chains, roughly 9.9 million shared. Here immunoSEQ multiplex PCR was the method, and the copy in TCRdb shows in-frame clones only, minus some. V and J calls and clone size follow that table, whereas D and trimming were derived from the DNA. Of 150,000 to 200,000 clones in the sample, 75% to 85% were seen once. Trimming took off 0 bases at V and 6 bases at J, with 9 bases between the two ends. Germline CDR1 is MNHEY and CDR2 is SVGAGI. This CDR3 spans 15 amino acids.

The sequence was collected from a woman aged 45 to 65 in good health and CMV-seropositive. The rearrangement uses TRBV6-5 and TRBJ1-6; weak D call: TRBD1 (6 bases). The specimen sequenced was PBMCs. CDR3 in amino acids: CASSYSSQGNSPLHF. The CDR3 bases are TGTGCCAGCAGTTACTCGTCACAGGGTAATTCACCCCTCCACTTT.